This T cell receptor beta chain derives from a study of T-cell memory formation after mild COVID-19. Whole-study context: TCR clusters mostly belonged to single donors. Findings and limits, study-wide: Shrinking CD4+ clones resided mostly in CM and EM, and CD8+ ones in EMRA.

CDR3 length equals 18 residues. CDR1 SGDLS and CDR2 YYNGEE come from the germline V gene. V gave up 3 bases and J gave up 3 bases; unmatched junction bases: 16. This clonotype was picked up a small number of times. The antigen is not known. 5'RACE primed from the constant segment yielded TCR alpha and TCR beta cDNA libraries bearing sample barcodes and UMIs. TCRdb re-called the 5' RACE reads with MiXCR, one entry per CDR3 protein. This sample yields tens of thousands of distinct CDR3 sequences, of which about 14% are seen a single time; 25% to 35% belongs to the top ten. This clonotype was obtained from an adult woman who had mild COVID-19 (a few samples of this study predate the infection). Cell type and time point are not known. Sequenced material: PBMCs or a T cell subset sorted from them (not recorded which). The rearrangement links TRBV9 to TRBJ1-1, with TRBD1 matching over 8 bases. DNA for the CDR3: TGTGCCAGCAGCGGAGAGGGATCCGACAGGGGAGCGGACACTGAAGCTTTCTTT. This encodes CASSGEGSDRGADTEAFF.